The 10 T cell receptor beta chains presented below share a single source sample, sequenced in a study of ipilimumab plus nivolumab after autologous stem cell transplantation. Assay: immunoSEQ multiplex PCR; the TCRdb copy retains only in-frame clones and omits some. The sample has 17,000 or so clones, almost 80% seen once. Sequenced here: PBMCs, sampled in a trial of ipilimumab plus nivolumab as post-transplant consolidation. Source of these receptors: a male donor with diffuse large B-cell lymphoma.

This chain joins TRBV6-1 and TRBJ2-5; D perhaps matches TRBD1 (6 bases). The V and J ends lost 7 bases and 4 bases respectively, with 19 bases between them. Per the germline V gene, CDR1 is MNHNS and CDR2 is SASEGT. This CDR3 region has 15 residues. The DNA of the CDR3 is TGTGCCAGCACAGAGGACAGAAGGCCTCGAGAGACCCAGTACTTC. Its protein product is CASTEDRRPRETQYF.

The chain joins TRBV4-2 to TRBJ2-7, with 8 bases fitting TRBD2. Germline trimming cut 1 base from V and 2 bases from J; bases unmatched to any gene: 1. This CDR3 contains 14 residues. Germline V gene data show CDR1 as LGHNA and CDR2 as YNFKEQ. The CDR3 loop reads CASSQAGGAYEQYF. CDR3 nucleotides: TGTGCCAGCAGCCAAGCGGGGGGGGCCTACGAGCAGTACTTC.

V usage is TRBV5-4 and J usage is TRBJ1-3; possible D gene TRBD1, 6 bases. The germline gives CDR1 SGHNT, CDR2 YYREEE (reference sequence). Trimming left V 5 bases short and J 4 bases short, with 10 bases between. The CDR3 totals 13 residues. CDR3 in DNA: TGTGCCAGCAGTCGGGGGGGCGGAAACACCATATATTTT. It encodes CASSRGGGNTIYF.

The chain links TRBV20-1 to TRBJ2-7; TRBD1 matches 8 bases. CDR1 is DFQATT, CDR2 SNEGSKA, per germline (reference sequence). There are 11 residues in the CDR3. The CDR3 coding sequence is TGCACTGCCGGACAGGGTAGCGAGCAGTACTTC. Translated, it gives CTAGQGSEQYF.

The chain employs TRBV9 and TRBJ2-1, with D perhaps being TRBD1 or TRBD2 (5 bases each). The CDR3 runs to 16 residues. V was pared by 0 bases and J by 5 bases, with 15 bases between. Germline V gene lookup returns CDR1 SGDLS and CDR2 YYNGEE. CDR3 nucleotide sequence: TGTGCCAGCAGCGTAGAGTGGGGGAGACTTAACAATGAGCAGTTCTTC. Protein product: CASSVEWGRLNNEQFF.

The chain carries TRBV7-6 and TRBJ2-5; D gene unclear. This CDR3 region has 15 residues. The V end was cut by 5 bases, the J end by 0 bases, with 13 bases between. Germline-derived CDR1 and CDR2 are SGHVS and FNYEAQ. CDR3 sequence reads: CASSKSLEDQETQYF. The CDR3 DNA is TGTGCCAGCAGCAAGTCCCTTGAGGACCAAGAGACCCAGTACTTC.

The chain joins TRBV6-1 to TRBJ1-5; D is unclear. This CDR3 has 13 residues. The V end lost 6 bases, the J end lost 4 bases, and 10 bases lay between the germline ends. The germline gives CDR1 MNHNS, CDR2 SASEGT. The CDR3 nucleotides are TGTGCCAGCAGAATGAAAGATAATCAGCCCCAGCATTTT. Protein: CASRMKDNQPQHF.

The rearrangement joins TRBV10-3 to TRBJ2-7; 11 bases are shared with TRBD2. Germline V gives CDR1 ENHRY, CDR2 SYGVKD. This CDR3 is built from 17 residues. The V and J ends lost 5 bases and 0 bases, in that order; junction bases with no gene match: 9. CDR3 DNA: TGTGCCATCAGTAGGGCTAGCGGGGGGACGAGCTCCTACGAGCAGTACTTC. Translating it yields CAISRASGGTSSYEQYF.

The rearrangement uses TRBV14 and TRBJ1-2; a possible D gene is TRBD1 (5 bases). Germline-derived CDR1 and CDR2 are SGHDN and FVKESK. This CDR3 is 16 amino acids long. V lost 3 bases and J lost 7, with 21 bases in between. The CDR3 protein is CASSQQGPGMKSGYTF. Written as DNA, the CDR3 is TGTGCCAGCAGCCAGCAGGGACCCGGGATGAAGAGTGGCTACACCTTC.

The rearrangement uses TRBV11-1 and TRBJ2-2; 12 bases align to TRBD1. The germline CDR1 and CDR2 sequences are SGHAT and FQDESV (reference sequence). This CDR3 contains 17 residues. The J segment lost 5 bases and the V segment lost 5 bases, leaving 9 bases of the junction unmatched. The CDR3 DNA reads as TGTGCCAGCAGCCGATCCGGGACAGGGGGCGAAACCGGGGAGCTGTTTTTT. Residues: CASSRSGTGGETGELFF.